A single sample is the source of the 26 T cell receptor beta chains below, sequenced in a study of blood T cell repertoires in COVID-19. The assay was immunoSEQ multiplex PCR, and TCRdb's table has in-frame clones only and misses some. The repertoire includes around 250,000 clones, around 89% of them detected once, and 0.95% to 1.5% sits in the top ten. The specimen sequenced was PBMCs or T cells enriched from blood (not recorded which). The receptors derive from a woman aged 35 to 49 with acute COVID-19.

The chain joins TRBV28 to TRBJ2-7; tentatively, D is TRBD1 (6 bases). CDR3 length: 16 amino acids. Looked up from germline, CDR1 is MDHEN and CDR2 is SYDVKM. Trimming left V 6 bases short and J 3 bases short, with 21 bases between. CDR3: CASRRNTGWGGYEQYF. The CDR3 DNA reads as TGTGCCAGCAGACGCAATACAGGGTGGGGTGGCTACGAGCAGTACTTC.

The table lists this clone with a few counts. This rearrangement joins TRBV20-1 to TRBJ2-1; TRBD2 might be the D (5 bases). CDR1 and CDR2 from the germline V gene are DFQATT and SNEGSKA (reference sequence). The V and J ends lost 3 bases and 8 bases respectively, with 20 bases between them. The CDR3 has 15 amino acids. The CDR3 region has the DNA TGCAGTGCTAGTCGCTCCAGCGGCCTGGGGTATGAGCAGTTCTTC. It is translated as CSASRSSGLGYEQFF.

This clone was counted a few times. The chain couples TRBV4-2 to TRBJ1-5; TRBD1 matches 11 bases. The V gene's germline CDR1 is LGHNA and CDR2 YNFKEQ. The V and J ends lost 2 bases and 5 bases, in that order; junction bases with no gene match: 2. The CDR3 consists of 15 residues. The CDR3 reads CASSQLGQGDQPQHF. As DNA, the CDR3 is TGTGCCAGCAGCCAACTGGGACAGGGGGATCAGCCCCAGCATTTT.

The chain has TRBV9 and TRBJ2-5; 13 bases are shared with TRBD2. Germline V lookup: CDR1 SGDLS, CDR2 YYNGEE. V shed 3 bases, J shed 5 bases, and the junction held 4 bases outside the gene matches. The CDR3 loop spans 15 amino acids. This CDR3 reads CASSGLLAGGETQYF. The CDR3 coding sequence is TGTGCCAGCAGCGGACTACTAGCGGGAGGGGAGACCCAGTACTTC.

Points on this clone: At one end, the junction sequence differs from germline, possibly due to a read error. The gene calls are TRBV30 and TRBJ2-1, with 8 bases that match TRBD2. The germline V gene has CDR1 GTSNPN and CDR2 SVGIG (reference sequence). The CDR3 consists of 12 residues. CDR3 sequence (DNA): TGTGCCTGGAGTTCGGGAGGGCCCCCCGAGCTCTTC. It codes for CAWSSGGPPELF.

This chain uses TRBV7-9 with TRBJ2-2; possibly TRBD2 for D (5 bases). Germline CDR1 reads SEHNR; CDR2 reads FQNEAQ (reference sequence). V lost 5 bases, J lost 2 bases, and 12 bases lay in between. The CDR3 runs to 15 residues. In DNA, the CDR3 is TGTGCCAGCAGCCCGACGGGGAAAAACACCGGGGAGCTGTTTTTT. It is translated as CASSPTGKNTGELFF.

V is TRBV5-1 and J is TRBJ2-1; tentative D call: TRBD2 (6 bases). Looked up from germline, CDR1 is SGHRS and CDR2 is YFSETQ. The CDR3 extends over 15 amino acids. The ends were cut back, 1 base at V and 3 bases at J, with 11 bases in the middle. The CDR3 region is CASSLNSGVYNEQFF. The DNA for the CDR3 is TGCGCCAGCAGCTTGAATAGCGGTGTCTACAATGAGCAGTTCTTC.

The chain's CDR3 is CASSYGPGAESPLHF. In nucleotides, the CDR3 is TGTGCCAGCAGTTACGGGCCAGGGGCCGAATCACCCCTCCACTTT. This rearrangement joins TRBV6-5 to TRBJ1-6; TRBD1 might be the D (6 bases). The CDR3 is made up of 15 amino acids. Germline V gene sequence: CDR1 MNHEY, CDR2 SVGAGI. Trimming shortened V by 2 bases and J by 10 bases, and 15 bases separated the two germline ends.

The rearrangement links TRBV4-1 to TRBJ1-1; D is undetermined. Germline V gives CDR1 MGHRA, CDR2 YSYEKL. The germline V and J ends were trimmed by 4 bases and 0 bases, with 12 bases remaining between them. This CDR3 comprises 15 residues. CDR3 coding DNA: TGCGCCAGCAGCCCCCCCCGAGGTTTGAACACTGAAGCTTTCTTT. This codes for CASSPPRGLNTEAFF.

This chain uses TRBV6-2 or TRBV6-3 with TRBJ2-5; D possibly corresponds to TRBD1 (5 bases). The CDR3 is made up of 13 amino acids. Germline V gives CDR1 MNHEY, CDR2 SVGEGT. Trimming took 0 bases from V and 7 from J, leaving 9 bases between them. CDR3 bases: TGTGCCAGCAGTTACTCGAAGCAGGGGACCCAGTACTTC. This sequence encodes CASSYSKQGTQYF.

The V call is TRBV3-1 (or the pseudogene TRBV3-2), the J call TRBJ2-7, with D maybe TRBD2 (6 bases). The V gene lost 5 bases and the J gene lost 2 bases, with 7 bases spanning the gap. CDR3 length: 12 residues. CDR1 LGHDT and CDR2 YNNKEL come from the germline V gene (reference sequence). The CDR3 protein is CASSSGAYEQYF. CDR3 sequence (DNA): TGTGCCAGCAGCTCGGGGGCCTACGAGCAGTACTTC.

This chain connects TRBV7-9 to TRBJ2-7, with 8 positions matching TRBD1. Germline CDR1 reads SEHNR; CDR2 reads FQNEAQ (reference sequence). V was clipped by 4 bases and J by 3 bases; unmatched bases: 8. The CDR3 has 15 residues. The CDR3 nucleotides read TGTGCCAGCAGCTCCCCCCCAGGGGGCGTCTACGAGCAGTACTTC. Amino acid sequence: CASSSPPGGVYEQYF. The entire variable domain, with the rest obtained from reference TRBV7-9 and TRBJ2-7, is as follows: DTGVSQNPRHKITKRGQNVTFRCDPISEHNRLYWYRQTLGQGPEFLTYFQNEAQLEKSRLLSDRFSAERPKGSFSTLEIQRTEQGDSAMYLCASSSPPGGVYEQYFGPGTRLTVT.

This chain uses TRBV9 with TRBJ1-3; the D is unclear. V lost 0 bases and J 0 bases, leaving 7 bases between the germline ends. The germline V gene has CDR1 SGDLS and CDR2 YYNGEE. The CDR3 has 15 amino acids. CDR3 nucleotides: TGTGCCAGCAGCGTAGTCCCGGGCTCTGGAAACACCATATATTTT. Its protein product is CASSVVPGSGNTIYF.

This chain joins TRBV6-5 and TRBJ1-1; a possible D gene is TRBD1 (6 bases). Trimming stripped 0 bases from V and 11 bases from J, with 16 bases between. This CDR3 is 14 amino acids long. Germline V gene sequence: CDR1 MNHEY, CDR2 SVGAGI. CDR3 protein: CASSYSGRGDRAFF. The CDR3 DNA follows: TGTGCCAGCAGTTACTCAGGCAGGGGCGACAGGGCTTTCTTT.

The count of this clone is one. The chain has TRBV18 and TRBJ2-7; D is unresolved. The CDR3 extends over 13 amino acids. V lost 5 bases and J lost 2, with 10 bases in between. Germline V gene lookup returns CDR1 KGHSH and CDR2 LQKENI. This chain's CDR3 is CASSADTAYEQYV. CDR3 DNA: TGTGCCAGCTCAGCTGACACGGCCTACGAGCAGTACGTC.

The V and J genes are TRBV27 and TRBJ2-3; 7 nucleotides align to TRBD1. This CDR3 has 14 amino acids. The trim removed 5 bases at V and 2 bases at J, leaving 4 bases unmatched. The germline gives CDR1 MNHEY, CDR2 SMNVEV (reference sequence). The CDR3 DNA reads TGTGCCAGCAGTGAGGGGGCTTCCACAGATACGCAGTATTTT. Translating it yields CASSEGASTDTQYF.

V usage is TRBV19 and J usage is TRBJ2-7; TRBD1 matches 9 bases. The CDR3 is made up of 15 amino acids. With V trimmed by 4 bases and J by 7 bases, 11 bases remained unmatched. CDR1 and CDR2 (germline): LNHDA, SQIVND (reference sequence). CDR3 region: CASSNWTGVGREQYF. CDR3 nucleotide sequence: TGTGCCAGTAGTAACTGGACAGGGGTTGGTCGGGAGCAGTACTTC. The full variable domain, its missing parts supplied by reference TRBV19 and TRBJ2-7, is DGGITQSPKYLFRKEGQNVTLSCEQNLNHDAMYWYRQDPGQGLRLIYYSQIVNDFQKGDIAEGYSVSREKKESFPLTVTSAQKNPTAFYLCASSNWTGVGREQYFGPGTRLTVT.

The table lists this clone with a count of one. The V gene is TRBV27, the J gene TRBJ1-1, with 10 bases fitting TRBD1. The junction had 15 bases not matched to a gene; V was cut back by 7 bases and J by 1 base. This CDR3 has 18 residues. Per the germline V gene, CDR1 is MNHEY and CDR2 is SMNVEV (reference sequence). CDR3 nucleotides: TGTGCCAGCACCTCAGGGACAGGGGTGGGAATATCGAACACTGAAGCTTTCTTT. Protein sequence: CASTSGTGVGISNTEAFF.

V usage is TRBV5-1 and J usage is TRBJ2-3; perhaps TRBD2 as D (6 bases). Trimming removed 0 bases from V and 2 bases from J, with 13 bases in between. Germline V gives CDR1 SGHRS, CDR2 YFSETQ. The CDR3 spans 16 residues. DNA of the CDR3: TGCGCCAGCAGCTTGGGGCTGTCGGGGGACACAGATACGCAGTATTTT. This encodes CASSLGLSGDTDTQYF.

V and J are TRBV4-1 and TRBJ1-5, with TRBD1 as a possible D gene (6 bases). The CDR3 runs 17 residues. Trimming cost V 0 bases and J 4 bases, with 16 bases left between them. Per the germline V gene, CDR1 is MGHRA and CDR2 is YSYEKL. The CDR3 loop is CASSQDPGQNFNQPQHF. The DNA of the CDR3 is TGCGCCAGCAGCCAAGATCCCGGACAGAATTTTAATCAGCCCCAGCATTTT.

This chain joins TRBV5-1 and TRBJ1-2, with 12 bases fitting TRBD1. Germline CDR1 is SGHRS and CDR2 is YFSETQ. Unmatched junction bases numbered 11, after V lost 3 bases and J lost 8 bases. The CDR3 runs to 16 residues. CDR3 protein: CASSSNAGTGGDGYTF. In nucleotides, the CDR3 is TGCGCCAGCAGCTCCAACGCGGGGACAGGGGGCGACGGCTACACCTTC.

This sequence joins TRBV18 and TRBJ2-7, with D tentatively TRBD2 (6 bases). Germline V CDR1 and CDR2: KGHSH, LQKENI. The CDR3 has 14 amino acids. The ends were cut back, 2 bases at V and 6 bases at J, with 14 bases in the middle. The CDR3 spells CASSPFSGTGEQYV. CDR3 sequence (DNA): TGTGCCAGCTCACCATTTAGCGGCACCGGCGAGCAGTACGTC.

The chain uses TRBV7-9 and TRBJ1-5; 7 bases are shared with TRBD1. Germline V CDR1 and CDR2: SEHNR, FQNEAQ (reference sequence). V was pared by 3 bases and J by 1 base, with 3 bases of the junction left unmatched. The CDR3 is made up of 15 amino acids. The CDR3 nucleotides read TGTGCCAGCAGCTTGACAGGGTTGAGCAATCAGCCCCAGCATTTT. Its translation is CASSLTGLSNQPQHF.

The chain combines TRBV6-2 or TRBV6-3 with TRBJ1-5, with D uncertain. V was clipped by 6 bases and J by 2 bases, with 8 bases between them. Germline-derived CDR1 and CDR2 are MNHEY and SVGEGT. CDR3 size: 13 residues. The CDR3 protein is CASSVFGNQPQHF. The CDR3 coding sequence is TGTGCCAGCAGCGTCTTCGGCAATCAGCCCCAGCATTTT.

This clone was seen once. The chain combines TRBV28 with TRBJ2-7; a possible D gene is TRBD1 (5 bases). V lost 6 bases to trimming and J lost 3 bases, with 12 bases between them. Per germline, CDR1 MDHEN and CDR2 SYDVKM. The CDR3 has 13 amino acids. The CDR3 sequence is CASSPLGHYEQYF. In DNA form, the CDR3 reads TGTGCCAGCAGCCCCCTTGGACACTACGAGCAGTACTTC.

In DNA, the CDR3 is TGTGCCAGCAGTTTCCCGCCGTTAGGAGCCAGCTCCTACGAGCAGTACTTC. This sequence encodes CASSFPPLGASSYEQYF. The gene calls are TRBV6-7 and TRBJ2-7; D gene uncertain. TRBV6-7 is noted as an ORF with a role that remains uncertain. V lost 4 bases and J lost 0, with 19 bases in between. CDR3 length: 17 residues.